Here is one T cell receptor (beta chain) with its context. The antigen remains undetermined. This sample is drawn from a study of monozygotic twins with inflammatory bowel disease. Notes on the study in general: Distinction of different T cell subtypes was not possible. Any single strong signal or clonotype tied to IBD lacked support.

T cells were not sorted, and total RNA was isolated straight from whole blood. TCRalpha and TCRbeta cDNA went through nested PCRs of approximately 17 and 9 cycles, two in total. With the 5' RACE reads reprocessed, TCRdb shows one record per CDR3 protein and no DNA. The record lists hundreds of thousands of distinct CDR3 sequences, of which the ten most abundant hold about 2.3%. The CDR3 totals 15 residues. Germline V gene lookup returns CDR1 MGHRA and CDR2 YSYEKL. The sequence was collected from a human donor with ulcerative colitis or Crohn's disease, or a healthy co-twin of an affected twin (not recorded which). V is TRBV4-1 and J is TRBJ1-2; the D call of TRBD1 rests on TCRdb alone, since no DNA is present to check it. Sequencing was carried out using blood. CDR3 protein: CASSQEQGANYGYTF.